This section outlines one T cell receptor (beta chain) sequence together with its context. Its antigen is currently not known. Base quality data are lacking; no much larger clone is found one base away. Trimming costs V 4 bases and J 2 bases, and their ends lie 12 bases apart. From the germline V gene (reference sequence), CDR1 is LGHDT and CDR2 is YNNKEL. Taken from cysteine to phenylalanine, the CDR3 has 14 residues. CDR3 DNA only is kept here, 42 bases in frame from base 1. In Seattle, one collaborating source enrolled patients while the infection was active and tracked those patients longitudinally over the course of disease. Each collaborating institution followed its own protocols to collect whole blood in K2EDTA tubes. For TCRbeta analysis, collaborators shipped samples in one of three forms: frozen whole blood, isolated PBMCs, or DNA extracted from either of those sample types. These data originate in a study of blood T cell repertoires in COVID-19 (dated by TCRdb to about 2020). For the wider study: The collaborator samples originated in the United States, Italy and Spain and spanned the acute and convalescent phases of COVID-19. The prospective study material was composed of cDNA or gDNA derived from T cells, B-cell-depleted T cells, or PBMCs. Deeply sampled blood TCRbeta repertoires from subjects exposed to, actively infected with, or recovered from COVID-19 were included in the dataset. A freely available public database, intended as a resource for researchers studying the immune response to SARS-CoV-2, is where the repertoires were released. Samples were obtained from the ongoing ImmuneRACE study (first 160 participants) and from roughly 1,300 subjects provided by 6 global collaborators. The sample metadata nearly always contained a de-identified subject ID, COVID-19 status, age in years and sex. HLA class I and class II types, where available, came from metadata supplied by the sample provider rather than from assay-based typing.

The immunoSEQ Assay, a bias-controlled multiplex PCR, was used to amplify TCRbeta CDR3 regions from genomic DNA. On the study's bioinformatics: The number of nucleated cells in each sample was estimated by amplification of reference gene primers within the assay. To quantify the absolute abundance of each unique TCRbeta CDR3 rearrangement, sequence reads were collapsed and filtered. For each sample, productive Simpson clonality was calculated as the square root of Simpson's diversity index across productive rearrangements. As stored in TCRdb, this immuneACCESS dataset retains in-frame rearrangements with V and J assigned. A fraction of the clones does not appear; measured against another copy, unresolved V genes explain less than half of the discrepancy, and the remainder lacks a known reason. V and J calls plus clone size are reproduced from that table; the DNA served to infer D and trimming. For this sample there are 330,000 or so clones; roughly nine tenths appear just once. The ten largest clones take up 3.5% to 4% of the sample.

The full study reports these points: The quantity of clinical and demographic metadata differed by source and by participant and was supplied without curation.

Recombination linked TRBV3-1 (or the pseudogene TRBV3-2) to TRBJ2-7, and the D gene may be TRBD1, 6 bases matching. This TCR was sampled from an older woman with COVID-19, enrolled during active disease. The source material was peripheral blood. The DNA reads TGTGCCAGCAGCCTAATACAGGGAGCCTACGAGCAGTACTTC. It specifies CASSLIQGAYEQYF.